The 2 T cell receptor beta chains below all came from one sample that was sequenced in a study of regulatory T cells in long-lasting Graves disease. Indicated time point: newly diagnosed GD, antithyroid drugs for less than 3 months. From RNA extracted from PBMCs, the TCR library was made. CDR3-region Arm-PCR and iRepertoire HTBI primers produced the TCR beta libraries. TCRdb independently ran MiXCR on the multiplex PCR reads; one entry per CDR3 protein. In the table there are around 480,000 distinct CDR3 sequences, under 20% of which are singletons. These data are also associated with another study on T cells in Graves' hyperthyroidism and ophthalmopathy.

Sequencing used peripheral blood mononuclear cells (PBMCs), obtained at new diagnosis, from a patient treated with antithyroid drugs. The receptor source for this set is a man between 35 and 55 years old with Graves disease.

Points on this clonotype: It may be a read error: a sequence one base away is much more abundant. J is TRBJ2-7 and V is TRBV20-1, with D possibly matching TRBD1 (6 bases). The germline V gene encodes CDR1 DFQATT and CDR2 SNEGSKA (reference sequence). CDR3 length: 14 residues. CDR3 nucleotide sequence: TGCAGTGCTAGAGATTACAGGGCGGGCTACGAGCGGTACTTC. It codes for CSARDYRAGYERYF.

This clonotype was detected once. With a much larger clone just one base away, this may be a read error. This rearrangement joins TRBV28 to TRBJ2-5, with D possibly being TRBD2 (5 bases). Looked up from germline, CDR1 is MDHEN and CDR2 is SYDVKM. CDR3 length: 14 residues. The CDR3 region is CASSFSVKRLSQCF. As DNA, the CDR3 is TGTGCCAGCAGTTTTTCAGTCAAGCGGTTGTCCCAGTGCTTC.